Below, 27 T cell receptor beta chains from the same sample are listed, as sequenced in a study of shared clonotypes between healthy human individuals. Selected positively for CCR7 and CD45RO-negative, naive CD8 cells excluded terminally differentiated effector memory CD45RA+ cells. TCRdb keeps only in-frame clones here, not all; method: immunoSEQ multiplex PCR. Altogether over 750,000 clones are present, 90% to 97% being singletons, with the ten largest covering under 0.25%. The sample consisted of naive CD8+ T cells sorted from blood. The receptors stem from a man younger than 40 in good health.

The chain recombines TRBV15 with TRBJ1-1; D unresolved. V dropped 0 bases and J dropped 1 base, with 18 bases sitting between them. Looked up from germline, CDR1 is LNHNV and CDR2 is YYDKDF (reference sequence). The CDR3 consists of 18 residues. CDR3 in amino acids: CATSRDLYGIDKNTEAFF. Written as DNA, the CDR3 is TGTGCCACCAGCAGAGATCTATATGGGATAGATAAGAACACTGAAGCTTTCTTT. The full variable domain, in which reference TRBV15 and TRBJ1-1 provide the parts outside the CDR3, is DAMVIQNPRYQVTQFGKPVTLSCSQTLNHNVMYWYQQKSSQAPKLLFHYYDKDFNNEADTPDNFQSRRPNTSFCFLDIRSPGLGDTAMYLCATSRDLYGIDKNTEAFFGQGTRLTVV.

This clone was counted once. This chain joins TRBV6-5 and TRBJ2-7; TRBD1 matches 8 bases. J gave up 6 bases and V 5 bases, and 12 bases lay outside the gene matches. This CDR3 region has 15 residues. The germline V gene has CDR1 MNHEY and CDR2 SVGAGI. The CDR3, as DNA: TGTGCCAGCAGTCATAGGACAGGGTGGGAGCGCGAGCAGTACTTC. It specifies CASSHRTGWEREQYF.

The chain couples TRBV4-2 to TRBJ2-1; D ambiguous. The CDR3 is 12 residues long. V was cut by 0 bases and J by 10 bases, with 7 bases left in between. Germline values: CDR1 LGHNA, CDR2 YNFKEQ. This CDR3 reads CASSQEGPEQFF. In DNA form, the CDR3 reads TGTGCCAGCAGCCAAGAAGGTCCAGAGCAGTTCTTC.

The gene calls are TRBV19 and TRBJ2-2; 11 bases map to TRBD2. This CDR3 has 14 amino acids. Germline V CDR1 and CDR2: LNHDA, SQIVND (reference sequence). V trimming: 7 bases; J trimming: 4 bases; junction bases outside the gene matches: 2. CDR3 coding DNA: TGTGCCAGTACCACTAGCGGGAGCACCGGGGAGCTGTTTTTT. Translating gives CASTTSGSTGELFF.

A remark on this clone: The same CDR3 is also encoded by other DNA sequences in this sample. The V gene is TRBV6-6, the J gene TRBJ2-2; D is unclear. This CDR3 comprises 13 residues. Germline assignment: CDR1 MNHNY and CDR2 SVGAGI (reference sequence). Trimming left V 2 bases short and J 4 bases short, with 5 bases between. This CDR3 is CASSYSSTGELFF. The CDR3 DNA is TGTGCCAGCAGTTACAGCTCCACCGGGGAGCTGTTTTTT.

This clone was detected once. J is TRBJ2-7 and V is TRBV11-3; either TRBD1 or TRBD2 may fit D (6 bases each). Germline CDR1 reads SGHNT; CDR2 reads YENEEA. The CDR3 has 14 residues. The ends were cut back, 5 bases at V and 2 bases at J, with 13 bases in the middle. The CDR3 nucleotides are TGTGCCAGCAGCGAAGGGGGGACCACCTACGAGCAGTACTTC. Translating gives CASSEGGTTYEQYF.

The rearrangement links TRBV29-1 to TRBJ2-7; 7 bases align to TRBD1. CDR1 is SQVTM, CDR2 ANQGSEA, per germline. This CDR3 spans 13 amino acids. Losses at the gene ends were 5 bases for V and 0 bases for J; bases not matched to a gene: 4. CDR3 in amino acids: CSVINRGSYEQYF. The DNA for the CDR3 is TGCAGCGTTATTAACAGGGGCTCCTACGAGCAGTACTTC.

V gene TRBV6-1 combines with J gene TRBJ2-2, with D possibly being TRBD1 (5 bases). CDR1 is MNHNS, CDR2 SASEGT, per germline. Trimming cost V 1 base and J 6 bases, with 12 bases left between them. The CDR3 sequence is 15 residues long. The CDR3 DNA reads as TGTGCCAGCAGTGAAGAGGGGCTCTCACCCGGGGAGCTGTTTTTT. It translates to CASSEEGLSPGELFF.

On this clone: Different DNA sequences within this sample yield the same CDR3. This chain connects TRBV11-2 to TRBJ2-7; no clear D. The germline V and J ends were trimmed by 2 bases and 4 bases, with 9 bases remaining between them. The CDR3 is made up of 13 amino acids. Germline CDR1 reads SGHAT; CDR2 reads FQNNGV. CDR3 protein: CASSLTAGYEQYF. The CDR3 DNA reads as TGTGCCAGCAGCTTAACAGCCGGGTACGAGCAGTACTTC.

J is TRBJ1-2 and V is TRBV7-9; no clear D. The V and J ends lost 2 bases and 1 base respectively, with 8 bases between them. The CDR3 runs to 14 residues. Germline V gene sequence: CDR1 SEHNR, CDR2 FQNEAQ (reference sequence). The CDR3 is CASSLITGNYGYTF. CDR3 DNA sequence: TGTGCCAGCAGCTTAATCACGGGTAACTATGGCTACACCTTC.

As concerns this clone: Other DNA sequences in this specimen translate into the identical CDR3. This chain uses TRBV27 with TRBJ2-7, with 11 bases fitting TRBD1. This CDR3 is 14 amino acids long. V lost 5 bases, J lost 6 bases, and 6 bases stayed unmatched. Germline V gives CDR1 MNHEY, CDR2 SMNVEV (reference sequence). Written as DNA, the CDR3 is TGTGCCAGCAGTCCTGGACAGGGGGCTGGCGAGCAGTACTTC. Protein: CASSPGQGAGEQYF.

V usage is TRBV29-1 and J usage is TRBJ2-1; 10 positions agree with TRBD2. The CDR3 covers 13 residues. Unmatched junction bases numbered 2, after V lost 3 bases and J lost 6 bases. Germline V gene data show CDR1 as SQVTM and CDR2 as ANQGSEA. CDR3 nucleotides: TGCAGCGTTGATAGCGGGGGGATCAATGAGCAGTTCTTC. Its translation: CSVDSGGINEQFF.

The J gene is TRBJ2-1, the V gene TRBV27, with D possibly TRBD1 on 6 matching bases. V was cut by 2 bases and J by 3 bases, with 8 bases left in between. CDR1 is MNHEY, CDR2 SMNVEV, per germline (reference sequence). The CDR3 is 14 amino acids. The CDR3 protein is CASSLGQFYNEQFF. The CDR3 bases are TGTGCCAGCAGTTTAGGACAGTTCTACAATGAGCAGTTCTTC.

The V gene is TRBV11-2, the J gene TRBJ2-3; 7 bases agree with TRBD2. V dropped 3 bases and J dropped 2; count of bases not matched to a gene: 8. Germline lookup yields CDR1 SGHAT and CDR2 FQNNGV. The CDR3 is 16 residues long. CDR3 bases: TGTGCCAGCAGCTTTCGGGACTACGACCTCACAGATACGCAGTATTTT. Protein: CASSFRDYDLTDTQYF.

The table lists this clone with a count of one. The chain recombines TRBV7-9 with TRBJ1-5, with 7 bases matching TRBD1. After removal of 1 base from V and 6 bases from J, the junction contained 3 bases not matched to a gene. The length of the CDR3 is 14 residues. Looked up from germline, CDR1 is SEHNR and CDR2 is FQNEAQ (reference sequence). The CDR3 loop reads CASSLDRGPQPQHF. The DNA of the CDR3 is TGTGCCAGCAGCTTAGACAGGGGCCCTCAGCCCCAGCATTTT.

This sequence joins TRBV27 and TRBJ2-1; D not resolved. This CDR3 is 13 amino acids long. From germline, CDR1 is MNHEY and CDR2 SMNVEV (reference sequence). The ends were cut back, 1 base at V and 4 bases at J, with 5 bases in the middle. This CDR3 is CASSLWIYNEQFF. The CDR3 DNA is TGTGCCAGCAGTTTATGGATTTACAATGAGCAGTTCTTC.

The V gene is TRBV11-2, the J gene TRBJ2-5; D is possibly TRBD1 (6 bases). The V end was cut by 4 bases, the J end by 6 bases, with 15 bases between. The CDR3 has 14 residues. Germline lookup yields CDR1 SGHAT and CDR2 FQNNGV. CDR3: CASSSTTGPQTQYF. The DNA of the CDR3 is TGTGCCAGCAGCTCTACAACAGGGCCCCAGACCCAGTACTTC.

With respect to this clone: This sample also contains other DNA sequences that code for the same CDR3. The genes are TRBV7-9 and TRBJ2-7; no reliable D call. This CDR3 region has 12 residues. V was trimmed by 3 bases and J by 4 bases, leaving 7 bases between them. Germline lookup yields CDR1 SEHNR and CDR2 FQNEAQ (reference sequence). Here the CDR3 reads CASSFSGYEQYF. The CDR3 DNA follows: TGTGCCAGCAGCTTTAGTGGGTACGAGCAGTACTTC. The whole variable domain, remainder taken from reference TRBV7-9 and TRBJ2-7, is DTGVSQNPRHKITKRGQNVTFRCDPISEHNRLYWYRQTLGQGPEFLTYFQNEAQLEKSRLLSDRFSAERPKGSFSTLEIQRTEQGDSAMYLCASSFSGYEQYFGPGTRLTVT.

The chain links TRBV7-9 to TRBJ2-5; 7 bases line up with TRBD1. Trimming removed 5 bases from V and 7 bases from J; junction bases left unmatched: 10. The CDR3 consists of 14 residues. Per germline, CDR1 SEHNR and CDR2 FQNEAQ (reference sequence). The CDR3 is CASSPRDSLRTQYF. The CDR3 nucleotides read TGTGCCAGCAGCCCCCGGGACAGCCTACGGACCCAGTACTTC.

This chain links TRBV4-1 with TRBJ2-5; 8 bases match TRBD2. V dropped 4 bases and J dropped 1; count of bases not matched to a gene: 5. CDR3 size: 15 residues. Germline V gives CDR1 MGHRA, CDR2 YSYEKL. In nucleotides, the CDR3 is TGCGCCAGCAGCCCGGGTACTAGCGGCCAAGAGACCCAGTACTTC. Translated: CASSPGTSGQETQYF.

The rearrangement links TRBV4-1 to TRBJ1-1; D ambiguous. Germline V gene sequence: CDR1 MGHRA, CDR2 YSYEKL. V gave up 1 base and J gave up 1 base, with 7 bases separating them. This CDR3 region has 14 residues. The CDR3 region has the DNA TGCGCCAGCAGCCAAGGGGCGGGGAACACTGAAGCTTTCTTT. Amino acids: CASSQGAGNTEAFF.

DNA of the CDR3: TGTGCCAGCAGTGATCTGACGGCCAACGTCCTGACTTTC. Its translation is CASSDLTANVLTF. The V call is TRBV25-1, the J call TRBJ2-6; D is ambiguous. V lost 3 bases to trimming and J lost 6 bases, with 6 bases between them. The germline V gene encodes CDR1 MGHDK and CDR2 SYGVNS. This CDR3 has 13 residues.

This sequence joins TRBV5-4 and TRBJ2-7; weak D call: TRBD1 (5 bases). The CDR3 is 12 residues long. The V end was cut by 4 bases, the J end by 6 bases, with 11 bases between. Germline V gene data show CDR1 as SGHNT and CDR2 as YYREEE (reference sequence). The CDR3 region has the DNA TGTGCCAGCAGCCACCAGGGTAGCGAGCAGTACTTC. Translated, it gives CASSHQGSEQYF.

V usage is TRBV5-4 and J usage is TRBJ2-3; D is unresolved. Germline-derived CDR1 and CDR2 are SGHNT and YYREEE (reference sequence). The CDR3 extends over 12 amino acids. With 2 bases removed from V and 6 bases from J, the gap between germline ends came to 7 bases. The CDR3 loop is CASSLFMDTQYF. The CDR3, as DNA: TGTGCCAGCAGCTTATTTATGGATACGCAGTATTTT.

V gene TRBV11-2 combines with J gene TRBJ2-7; D remains unclear. Trimming stripped 4 bases from V and 2 bases from J, with 6 bases between. The CDR3 totals 12 residues. The germline CDR1 and CDR2 sequences are SGHAT and FQNNGV. The CDR3 loop reads CASSSTAYEQYF. The CDR3 nucleotides read TGTGCCAGCAGCTCAACGGCCTACGAGCAGTACTTC.

The chain uses TRBV10-3 and TRBJ2-6, with TRBD1 matching over 8 bases. V trimming: 6 bases; J trimming: 0 bases; junction bases outside the gene matches: 7. The V gene's germline CDR1 is ENHRY and CDR2 SYGVKD. The length of the CDR3 is 17 residues. The CDR3 DNA reads TGTGCCATCAGCGGACAGGGCCCAAGCTCTGGGGCCAACGTCCTGACTTTC. It is translated as CAISGQGPSSGANVLTF.

This clone occurred once. The same CDR3 is also encoded by other DNA sequences in this sample. The chain employs TRBV4-1 and TRBJ2-1, with 8 positions matching TRBD2. V shed 3 bases, J shed 0 bases, and the junction held 4 bases outside the gene matches. This CDR3 spans 16 amino acids. Germline V lookup: CDR1 MGHRA, CDR2 YSYEKL. The CDR3 coding sequence is TGCGCCAGCAGCCACCCGAGCGGGAGCTCCTACAATGAGCAGTTCTTC. This encodes CASSHPSGSSYNEQFF.